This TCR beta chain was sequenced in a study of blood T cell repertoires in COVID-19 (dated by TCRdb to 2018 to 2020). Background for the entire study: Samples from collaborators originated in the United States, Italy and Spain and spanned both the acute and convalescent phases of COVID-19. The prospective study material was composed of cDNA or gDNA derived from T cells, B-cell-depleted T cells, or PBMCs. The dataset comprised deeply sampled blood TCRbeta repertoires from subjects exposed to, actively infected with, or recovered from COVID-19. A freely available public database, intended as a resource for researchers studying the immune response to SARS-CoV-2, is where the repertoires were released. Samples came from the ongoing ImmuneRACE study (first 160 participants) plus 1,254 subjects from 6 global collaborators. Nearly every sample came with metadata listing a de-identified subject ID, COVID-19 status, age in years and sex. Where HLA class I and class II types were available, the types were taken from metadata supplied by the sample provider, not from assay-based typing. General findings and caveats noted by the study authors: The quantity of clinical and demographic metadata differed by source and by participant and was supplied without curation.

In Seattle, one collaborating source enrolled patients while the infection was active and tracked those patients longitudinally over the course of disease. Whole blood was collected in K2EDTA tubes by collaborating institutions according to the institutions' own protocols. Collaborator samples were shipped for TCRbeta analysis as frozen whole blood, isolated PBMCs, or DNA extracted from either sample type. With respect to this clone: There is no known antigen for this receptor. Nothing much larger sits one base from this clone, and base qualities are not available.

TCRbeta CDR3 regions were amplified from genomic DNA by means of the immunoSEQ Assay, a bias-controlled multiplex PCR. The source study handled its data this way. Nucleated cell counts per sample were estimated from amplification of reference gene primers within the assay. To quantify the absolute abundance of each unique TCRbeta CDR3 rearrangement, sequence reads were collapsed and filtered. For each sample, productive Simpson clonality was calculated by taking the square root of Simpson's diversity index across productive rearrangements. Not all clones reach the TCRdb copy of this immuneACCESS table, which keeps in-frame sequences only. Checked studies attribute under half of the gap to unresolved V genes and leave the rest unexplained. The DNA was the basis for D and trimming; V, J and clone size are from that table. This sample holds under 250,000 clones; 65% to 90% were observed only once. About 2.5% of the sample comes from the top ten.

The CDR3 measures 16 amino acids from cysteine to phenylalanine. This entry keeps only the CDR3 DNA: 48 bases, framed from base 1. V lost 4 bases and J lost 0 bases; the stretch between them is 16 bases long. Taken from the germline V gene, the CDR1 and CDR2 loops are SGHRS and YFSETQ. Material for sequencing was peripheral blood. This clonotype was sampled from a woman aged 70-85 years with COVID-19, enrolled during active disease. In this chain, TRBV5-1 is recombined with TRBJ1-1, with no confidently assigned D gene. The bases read TGCGCCAGCAGCCTATGGGCTCTTTCTATGAACACTGAAGCTTTCTTT. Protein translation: CASSLWALSMNTEAFF. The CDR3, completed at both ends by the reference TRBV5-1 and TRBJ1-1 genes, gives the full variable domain KAGVTQTPRYLIKTRGQQVTLSCSPISGHRSVSWYQQTPGQGLQFLFEYFSETQRNKGNFPGRFSGRQFSNSRSEMNVSTLELGDSALYLCASSLWALSMNTEAFFGQGTRLTVV.